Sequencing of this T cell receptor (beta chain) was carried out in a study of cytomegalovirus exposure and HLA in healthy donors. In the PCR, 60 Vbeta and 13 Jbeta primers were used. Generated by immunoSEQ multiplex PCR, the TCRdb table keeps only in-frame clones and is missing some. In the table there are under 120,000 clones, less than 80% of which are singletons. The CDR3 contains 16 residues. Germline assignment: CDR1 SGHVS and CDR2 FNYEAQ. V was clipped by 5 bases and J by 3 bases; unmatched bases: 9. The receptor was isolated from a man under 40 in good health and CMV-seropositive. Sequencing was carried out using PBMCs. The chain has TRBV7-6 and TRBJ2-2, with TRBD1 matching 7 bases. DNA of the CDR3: TGTGCCAGCAGCCGAATACAGGGGTTCTACACCGGGGAGCTGTTTTTT. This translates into CASSRIQGFYTGELFF.